A single sample is the source of the 23 T cell receptor beta chains below, sequenced in a study of T-cell reconstitution after alpha-beta-depleted transplantation in children. Preparation of the TCRbeta library involved a method that used unique molecular identifiers. One entry per CDR3 protein, called by TCRdb with MiXCR from the PCR reads. The table includes tens of thousands of distinct CDR3 sequences, 18% detected once. Sequencing was performed on PBMCs, mostly from graft donor cells, taken 360 days after TCRalphabeta/CD19-depleted stem cell transplant. These receptor sequences come from a male patient between 2 and 9 years old who had a stem cell transplant for acute lymphoblastic leukemia, so the T cells may come from the graft donor.

This clonotype turned up a few times. V gene TRBV6-6 combines with J gene TRBJ2-7, with no clear D. Trimming took 8 bases from V and 5 from J, leaving 16 bases between them. The CDR3 spans 13 residues. Germline loops: CDR1 MNHNY, CDR2 SVGAGI (reference sequence). As DNA, the CDR3 is TGTGCCAGCCTCAAGTCGGGTGGCAACGAGCAGTACTTC. Protein: CASLKSGGNEQYF.

This clonotype was seen repeatedly, ten times or more. J is TRBJ2-3 and V is TRBV5-1; 9 bases match TRBD2. The CDR3 runs to 14 residues. From germline, CDR1 is SGHRS and CDR2 YFSETQ. With V trimmed by 4 bases and J by 6 bases, 6 bases remained unmatched. The CDR3 nucleotides are TGCGCCAGCAGCGAGGGACTAGCAGGGGATACGCAGTATTTT. Its protein product is CASSEGLAGDTQYF.

The V call is TRBV29-1, the J call TRBJ2-1, with a possible D match to TRBD2 (6 bases). In germline, CDR1 is SQVTM, CDR2 ANQGSEA. Trimming removed 4 bases from V and 5 bases from J, with 12 bases in between. CDR3 length: 13 amino acids. The CDR3: CSVVSGSDNEQFF. DNA for the CDR3: TGCAGCGTTGTGTCCGGGAGCGACAATGAGCAGTTCTTC.

This clonotype came up a few times. The chain uses TRBV7-6 and TRBJ2-7; a weak D match, TRBD2 (6 bases). The CDR3 runs 15 residues. V was trimmed by 5 bases and J by 3 bases, leaving 17 bases between them. CDR1 SGHVS and CDR2 FNYEAQ come from the germline V gene. Written as DNA, the CDR3 is TGTGCCAGCAGCCCCACGGGACTTACCAACTACGAGCAGTACTTC. Protein product: CASSPTGLTNYEQYF.

This clonotype occurred many times. CDR3 protein: CASSEVYSDTQYF. In nucleotides, the CDR3 is TGCGCCAGCAGTGAGGTCTACTCAGATACGCAGTATTTT. The chain joins TRBV10-2 to TRBJ2-3, with unresolved D. V gave up 2 bases and J gave up 4 bases, with 7 bases separating them. There are 13 residues in the CDR3. The germline CDR1 and CDR2 sequences are WSHSY and SAAADI.

In its sample, this clonotype was seen a few times. The chain uses TRBV12-3 or TRBV12-4 and TRBJ2-1; TRBD2 agrees at 10 bases. V was clipped by 4 bases and J by 12 bases; unmatched bases: 12. The CDR3 has 15 amino acids. For the CDR3, the DNA is TGTGCCAGCAGTTACGGTAGCGGGAGGTATGTTTTGCAGTTCTTC. This encodes CASSYGSGRYVLQFF.

This clonotype turned up a few times. V gene TRBV7-9 combines with J gene TRBJ2-1; D is unresolved. The CDR3 sequence is 15 residues long. The ends were cut back, 1 base at V and 7 bases at J, with 14 bases in the middle. From germline, CDR1 is SEHNR and CDR2 FQNEAQ (reference sequence). As DNA, the CDR3 is TGTGCCAGCAGCTTAGTTTTGCAGATCCAGAATGAGCAGTTCTTC. Translated, it gives CASSLVLQIQNEQFF.

This clonotype has more than one count but fewer than ten. The chain is built from TRBV6-1 and TRBJ2-5, with 7 nucleotides matching TRBD1. The germline gives CDR1 MNHNS, CDR2 SASEGT. The CDR3 consists of 13 residues. Losses at the gene ends were 6 bases for V and 5 bases for J; bases not matched to a gene: 6. The CDR3 spells CASRQGGEETQYF. As DNA, the CDR3 is TGTGCCAGCAGGCAAGGGGGCGAGGAGACCCAGTACTTC.

This clonotype was observed a few times. The V and J genes are TRBV24-1 and TRBJ2-1, with D possibly TRBD1 on 5 matching bases. V was clipped by 4 bases and J by 0 bases, with 15 bases between them. There are 17 residues in the CDR3. Germline lookup yields CDR1 KGHDR and CDR2 SFDVKD. CDR3 DNA sequence: TGTGCCACCAGTGACCGGAACACAGGACGCTCCTACAATGAGCAGTTCTTC. This gives the protein CATSDRNTGRSYNEQFF.

The chain carries TRBV5-6 and TRBJ2-1; 9 bases agree with TRBD1. Losses at the gene ends were 4 bases for V and 6 bases for J; bases not matched to a gene: 11. The V gene's germline CDR1 is SGHDT and CDR2 YYEEEE. The CDR3 is 16 amino acids. CDR3 in amino acids: CASSPFGTGWANEQFF. CDR3 nucleotides: TGTGCCAGCAGCCCCTTTGGGACAGGGTGGGCCAATGAGCAGTTCTTC.

There are a few counts of this clonotype. The chain carries TRBV4-1 and TRBJ1-5; TRBD1 matches 7 bases. The CDR3 is 15 amino acids. The germline V gene encodes CDR1 MGHRA and CDR2 YSYEKL. The J segment lost 4 bases and the V segment lost 0 bases, leaving 3 bases of the junction unmatched. CDR3 nucleotide sequence: TGCGCCAGCAGCCAAGAACTGACAGGGAATCAGCCCCAGCATTTT. This gives the protein CASSQELTGNQPQHF.

V usage is TRBV11-2 and J usage is TRBJ2-7, with D possibly called TRBD1 or TRBD2 (5 bases each). The CDR3 extends over 15 amino acids. With 5 bases removed from V and 2 bases from J, the gap between germline ends came to 16 bases. The V gene's germline CDR1 is SGHAT and CDR2 FQNNGV. The CDR3: CASSPRPRGAYEQYF. The CDR3 DNA follows: TGTGCCAGCAGCCCCAGGCCCCGAGGGGCCTACGAGCAGTACTTC.

This clonotype was recorded at least ten times. The rearrangement joins TRBV2 to TRBJ2-2, with TRBD1 matching 7 bases. Per the germline V gene, CDR1 is SNHLY and CDR2 is FYNNEI. The trim removed 5 bases at V and 7 bases at J, leaving 22 bases unmatched. The CDR3 covers 19 residues. The CDR3 loop is CASSYRHRGPTTGHGELFF. In DNA form, the CDR3 reads TGTGCCAGCAGTTACCGGCACAGGGGCCCCACTACGGGCCACGGGGAGCTGTTTTTT.

The chain recombines TRBV5-1 with TRBJ2-7; D is tentatively TRBD1 or TRBD2 (6 bases each). The ends were cut back, 4 bases at V and 5 bases at J, with 19 bases in the middle. The CDR3 length is 15 residues. Germline V gives CDR1 SGHRS, CDR2 YFSETQ. The CDR3 DNA follows: TGCGCCAGCAGCCCCGGGGGCGGTAACGTCCACGAGCAGTACTTC. Residues: CASSPGGGNVHEQYF.

This chain joins TRBV29-1 and TRBJ2-5; 7 positions agree with TRBD2. The CDR3 extends over 12 amino acids. Trimming removed 4 bases from V and 5 bases from J; junction bases left unmatched: 4. Germline CDR1 SQVTM, CDR2 ANQGSEA. CDR3 DNA sequence: TGCAGCGTTGGTGCGGGAGCTGAGACCCAGTACTTC. Translated, it gives CSVGAGAETQYF.

This chain connects TRBV6-2 or TRBV6-3 to TRBJ2-7, with TRBD2 matching 11 bases. This CDR3 is 18 amino acids long. Looked up from germline, CDR1 is MNHEY and CDR2 is SVGEGT. V shed 2 bases, J shed 7 bases, and the junction held 16 bases outside the gene matches. CDR3 bases: TGTGCCAGCAGTTACCGCCTCCTATTAGCGGGAGGGCCATGGGAGCAGTACTTC. Its translation: CASSYRLLLAGGPWEQYF.

V usage is TRBV6-4 and J usage is TRBJ1-2, with D possibly TRBD1 on 5 matching bases. This CDR3 has 11 amino acids. Germline assignment: CDR1 MRHNA and CDR2 SNTAGT. V dropped 4 bases and J dropped 9 bases, with 9 bases sitting between them. CDR3 region: CASSGGLRYTF. CDR3 coding DNA: TGTGCCAGCAGTGGGGGACTTCGCTACACCTTC.

This clonotype was recorded at least ten times. The rearrangement uses TRBV7-9 and TRBJ2-7; 8 positions agree with TRBD1. The V gene's germline CDR1 is SEHNR and CDR2 FQNEAQ (reference sequence). CDR3 length: 13 residues. V was pared by 4 bases and J by 7 bases, with 6 bases of the junction left unmatched. In DNA, the CDR3 is TGTGCCAGCAGCTCCCACAGGGGGTGGGAGCAGTACTTC. This codes for CASSSHRGWEQYF. Complete variable domain (other parts from reference TRBV7-9 and TRBJ2-7): DTGVSQNPRHKITKRGQNVTFRCDPISEHNRLYWYRQTLGQGPEFLTYFQNEAQLEKSRLLSDRFSAERPKGSFSTLEIQRTEQGDSAMYLCASSSHRGWEQYFGPGTRLTVT.

This clonotype was seen a handful of times. The genes are TRBV7-6 and TRBJ2-7; 12 bases fit TRBD2. The CDR3 has 15 residues. The germline gives CDR1 SGHVS, CDR2 FNYEAQ. The trim removed 5 bases at V and 3 bases at J, leaving 5 bases unmatched. CDR3 sequence: CASSARLAGVYEQYF. The CDR3 region has the DNA TGTGCCAGCAGCGCCCGACTAGCGGGAGTCTACGAGCAGTACTTC.

The gene calls are TRBV3-1 and TRBJ2-1; 8 bases agree with TRBD2. The CDR3 consists of 18 residues. The junction had 7 bases not matched to a gene; V was cut back by 0 bases and J by 0 bases. Germline V gene sequence: CDR1 LGHDT, CDR2 YNNKEL (reference sequence). CDR3 DNA: TGTGCCAGCAGCCAAGAGGGAGCGGGAGTTCGCTCCTACAATGAGCAGTTCTTC. Amino acids: CASSQEGAGVRSYNEQFF.

In its sample, this clonotype is large. The rearrangement links TRBV7-9 to TRBJ2-7; 10 bases fit TRBD2. V dropped 3 bases and J dropped 2; count of bases not matched to a gene: 1. This CDR3 has 14 residues. Germline-derived CDR1 and CDR2 are SEHNR and FQNEAQ (reference sequence). The CDR3 region is CASSFTSGAYEQYF. The CDR3 bases are TGTGCCAGCAGCTTTACTAGCGGGGCCTACGAGCAGTACTTC.

There are a few counts of this clonotype. An end of the junction does not agree with germline; a read error may underlie this. V usage is TRBV7-9 and J usage is TRBJ2-7, with D unclear. The CDR3 sequence is 12 residues long. The germline CDR1 and CDR2 sequences are SEHNR and FQNEAQ (reference sequence). CDR3 sequence: CASSVAERFVLF. The DNA for the CDR3 is TGTGCCAGCAGCGTCGCGGAGAGGTTCGTGCTCTTC.

The chain employs TRBV12-3 or TRBV12-4 and TRBJ2-7, with 7 bases lining up with TRBD2. The V and J ends lost 3 bases and 6 bases, in that order; junction bases with no gene match: 11. The length of the CDR3 is 15 residues. CDR3 in DNA: TGTGCCAGCAGTTTGCGCCCTAGCGGCCTCCTCGAGCAGTACTTC. It is translated as CASSLRPSGLLEQYF.